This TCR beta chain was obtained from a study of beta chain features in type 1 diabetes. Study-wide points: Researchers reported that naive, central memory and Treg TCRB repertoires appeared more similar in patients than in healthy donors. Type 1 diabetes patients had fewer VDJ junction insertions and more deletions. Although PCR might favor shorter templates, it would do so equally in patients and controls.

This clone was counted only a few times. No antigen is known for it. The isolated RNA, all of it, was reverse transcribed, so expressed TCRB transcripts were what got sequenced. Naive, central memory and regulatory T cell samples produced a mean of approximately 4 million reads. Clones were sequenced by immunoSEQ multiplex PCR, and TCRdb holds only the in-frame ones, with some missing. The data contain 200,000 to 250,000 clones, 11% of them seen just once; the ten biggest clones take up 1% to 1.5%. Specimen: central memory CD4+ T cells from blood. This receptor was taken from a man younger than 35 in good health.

For the CDR3, the DNA is TGTGCCTGGAGTGCGCACAGGGGCGATCAGCCCCAGCATTTT. Translation gives CAWSAHRGDQPQHF. The chain uses TRBV30 and TRBJ1-5; 7 positions agree with TRBD1. The germline CDR1 and CDR2 sequences are GTSNPN and SVGIG (reference sequence). The CDR3 sequence is 14 residues long. Unmatched junction bases numbered 5, after V lost 1 base and J lost 5 bases. The complete variable domain, with remaining parts taken from reference TRBV30 and TRBJ1-5, reads SQTIHQWPATLVQPVGSPLSLECTVEGTSNPNLYWYRQAAGRGLQLLFYSVGIGQISSEVPQNLSASRPQDRQFILSSKKLLLSDSGFYLCAWSAHRGDQPQHFGDGTRLSIL.